This record covers a single T cell receptor beta chain. Under the authors' procedure: Reference gene primer amplification yielded estimated nucleated cell counts. The method was immunoSEQ multiplex PCR; TCRdb's version includes in-frame clones alone and lacks a portion of them. D and trimming were read from the DNA, whereas the V and J calls and clone size are those reported in that table. The sample records some 250,000 clones, approximately 91% being singletons. The CDR3 sequence is 15 residues long. V was pared by 3 bases and J by 0 bases, with 10 bases between. Germline V gives CDR1 KGHSH, CDR2 LQKENI. This sample is part of a study of blood T cell repertoires in COVID-19. Whole-study context: Italy, Spain and the United States were the sources of the convalescent and acute COVID-19 samples. T cells, B-cell-depleted T cells, or PBMCs supplied cDNA or gDNA.

Sequenced sample: peripheral blood. V gene TRBV18 combines with J gene TRBJ2-3; D gene ambiguous. The source of this sequence is a woman under 40 with acute or convalescent COVID-19. The DNA of the CDR3 is TGTGCCAGCTCACCTGGGCAGATTAGCACAGATACGCAGTATTTT. Residues: CASSPGQISTDTQYF.